This T cell receptor beta chain was captured in a study of T-cell reconstitution after alpha-beta-depleted transplantation in children. Preparation of the TCRbeta library was carried out with unique molecular identifiers. TCRdb re-called the PCR reads with MiXCR, one entry per CDR3 protein. The sample records hundreds of thousands of distinct CDR3 sequences, over 10% being singletons. This clonotype was found a few times. Germline loops: CDR1 SQVTM, CDR2 ANQGSEA. The CDR3 has 14 residues. Trimming pared 6 bases from V and 0 bases from J, leaving 15 bases between. The origin of this receptor is a male patient younger than 18 who had a stem cell transplant for acute myeloid leukemia, so the T cells may come from the graft donor. The chain links TRBV29-1 to TRBJ2-7; D is perhaps TRBD2 (6 bases). The sample was PBMCs, mostly from graft donor cells, taken 360 days after TCRalphabeta/CD19-depleted stem cell transplant. The CDR3 region has the DNA TGCAGCGTAGAAAGGAGGGGTAGCTCCTACGAGCAGTACTTC. Translating it yields CSVERRGSSYEQYF.